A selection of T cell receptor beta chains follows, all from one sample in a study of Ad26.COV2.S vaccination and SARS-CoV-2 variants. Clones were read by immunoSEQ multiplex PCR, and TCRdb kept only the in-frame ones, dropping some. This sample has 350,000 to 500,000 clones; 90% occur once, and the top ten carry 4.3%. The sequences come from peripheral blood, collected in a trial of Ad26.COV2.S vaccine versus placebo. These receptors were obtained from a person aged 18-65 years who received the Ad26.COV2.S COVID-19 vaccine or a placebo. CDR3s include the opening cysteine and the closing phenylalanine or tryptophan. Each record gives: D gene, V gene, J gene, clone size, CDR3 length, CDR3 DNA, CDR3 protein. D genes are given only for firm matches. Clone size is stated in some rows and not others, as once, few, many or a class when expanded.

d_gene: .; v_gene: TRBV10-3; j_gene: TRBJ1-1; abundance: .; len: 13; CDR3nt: TGTGCCATCAGTGAGTCGGGAGACAGTGAAGCTTTCTTT; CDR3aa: CAISESGDSEAFF
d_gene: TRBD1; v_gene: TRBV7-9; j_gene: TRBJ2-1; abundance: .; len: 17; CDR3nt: TGTGCCAGCAGCCCTGCAATGGACAGGGGGAGTTACAATGAGCAGTTCTTC; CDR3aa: CASSPAMDRGSYNEQFF
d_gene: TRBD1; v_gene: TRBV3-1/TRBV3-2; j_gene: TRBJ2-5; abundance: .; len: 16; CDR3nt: TGTGCCAGCAGCCAGAGCCGAGCAGGGGGCCAAGAGACCCAGTACTTC; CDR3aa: CASSQSRAGGQETQYF
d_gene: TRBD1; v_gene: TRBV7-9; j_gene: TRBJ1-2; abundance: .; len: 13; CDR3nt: TGTGCCAGCCGGACAGGCGACTACTATGGCTACACCTTC; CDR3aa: CASRTGDYYGYTF
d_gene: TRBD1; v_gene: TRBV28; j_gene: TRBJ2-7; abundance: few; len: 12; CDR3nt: TGTGCCAGCAGCAGGGGGCCCTACGAGCAGTACTTC; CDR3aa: CASSRGPYEQYF
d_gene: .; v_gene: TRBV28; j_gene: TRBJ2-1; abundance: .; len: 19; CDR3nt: TGTGCCAGCAGTTCGGCCGGGCCCCTCCCCGGGGGCGGGTACAATGAGCAGTTCTTC; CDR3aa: CASSSAGPLPGGGYNEQFF
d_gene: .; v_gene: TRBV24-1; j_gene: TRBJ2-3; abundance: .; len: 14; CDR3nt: TGTGCCACCAGTGACCCGGACGCCACAGATACGCAGTATTTT; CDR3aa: CATSDPDATDTQYF
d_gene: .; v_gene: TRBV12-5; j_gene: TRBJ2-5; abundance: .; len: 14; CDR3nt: TGTGCTAGTGGTTTGGGGCTGCTTGGAGAGACCCAGTACTTC; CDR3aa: CASGLGLLGETQYF
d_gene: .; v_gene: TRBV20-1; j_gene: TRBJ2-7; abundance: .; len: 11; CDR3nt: TGCAGTGCTGGGGAGTCCTACGAGCAGTACTTC; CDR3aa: CSAGESYEQYF
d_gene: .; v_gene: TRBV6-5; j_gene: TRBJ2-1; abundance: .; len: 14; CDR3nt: TGTGCCAGCAGACGGGAGATCTCCTACAATGAGCAGTTCTTC; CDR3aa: CASRREISYNEQFF
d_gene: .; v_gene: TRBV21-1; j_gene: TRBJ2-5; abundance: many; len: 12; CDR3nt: TGTGCCAGCAGCAAACAGGGGGAGACCCAGTACTTC; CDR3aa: CASSKQGETQYF
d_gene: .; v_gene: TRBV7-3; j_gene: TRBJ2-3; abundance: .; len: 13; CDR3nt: TGTGCCAGCAGCTTAAGTGTCGCAGATACGCAGTATTTT; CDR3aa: CASSLSVADTQYF
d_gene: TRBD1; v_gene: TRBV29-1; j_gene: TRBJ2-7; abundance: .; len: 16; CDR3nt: TGCAGCGTTGAGGGGACAGGGGGCCGGAGCTCCTACGAGCAGTACTTC; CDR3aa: CSVEGTGGRSSYEQYF
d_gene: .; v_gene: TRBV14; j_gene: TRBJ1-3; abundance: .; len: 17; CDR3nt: TGTGCCAGCAGCCAAGATCGGGGCAGATTCTCTGGAAACACCATATATTTT; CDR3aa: CASSQDRGRFSGNTIYF
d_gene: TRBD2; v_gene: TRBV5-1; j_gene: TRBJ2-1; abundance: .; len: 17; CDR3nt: TGCGCCAGCAGCTCGGGGACTAGCGGGAGGGCCGCCGATGAGCAGTTCTTC; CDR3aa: CASSSGTSGRAADEQFF
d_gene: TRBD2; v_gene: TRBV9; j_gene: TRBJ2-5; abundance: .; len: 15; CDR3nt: TGTGCCAGCAGCGTCGCAAGCGGGGGACAAGAGACCCAGTACTTC; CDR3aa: CASSVASGGQETQYF
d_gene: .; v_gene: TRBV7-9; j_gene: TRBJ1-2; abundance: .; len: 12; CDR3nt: TGTGCCAGCAGCTTAGTGCAGGGTGGCTACACCTTC; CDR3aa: CASSLVQGGYTF
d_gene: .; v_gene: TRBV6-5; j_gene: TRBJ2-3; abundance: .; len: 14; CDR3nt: TGTGCCAGCAGTTACTCCGGGAGCACAGATACGCAGTATTTT; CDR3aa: CASSYSGSTDTQYF
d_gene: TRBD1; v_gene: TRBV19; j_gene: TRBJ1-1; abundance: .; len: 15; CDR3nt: TGTGCCAGTAGTCCCCGGGACAGGGGTATTGAGTACTACTTCTTT; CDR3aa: CASSPRDRGIEYYFF
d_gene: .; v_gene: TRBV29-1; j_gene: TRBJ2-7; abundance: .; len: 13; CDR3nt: TGCAGCGTTGGTCGGGGCCTCGGCTGGGAGCAGTACTTC; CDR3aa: CSVGRGLGWEQYF
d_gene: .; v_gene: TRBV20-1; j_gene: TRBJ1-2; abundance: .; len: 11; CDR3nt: TGCAGTGCTAGGGGCGGTCAGGGCTACACCTTC; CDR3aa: CSARGGQGYTF
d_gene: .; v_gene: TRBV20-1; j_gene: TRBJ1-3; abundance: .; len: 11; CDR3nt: TGCAGTGCCCGCCCTGGAAACACCATATATTTT; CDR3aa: CSARPGNTIYF
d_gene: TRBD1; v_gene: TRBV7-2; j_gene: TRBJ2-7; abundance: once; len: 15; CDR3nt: TGTGCCAGCAGCTTTCGTCCCGGGACAGGGAACGAGCAGTACTTC; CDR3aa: CASSFRPGTGNEQYF
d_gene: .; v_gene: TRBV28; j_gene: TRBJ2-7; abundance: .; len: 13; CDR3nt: TGTGCCAGCAGTCCCCGACTAGACTACGAGCAGTACTTC; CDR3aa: CASSPRLDYEQYF
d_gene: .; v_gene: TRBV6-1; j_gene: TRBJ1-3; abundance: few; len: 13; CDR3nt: TGTGCCAGCACCGACTGGGGGGGAAACACCATATATTTT; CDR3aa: CASTDWGGNTIYF
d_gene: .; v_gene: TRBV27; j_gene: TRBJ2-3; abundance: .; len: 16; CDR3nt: TGTGCCAGCAGTCCCCAGGACAGATATTACACAGATACGCAGTATTTT; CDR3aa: CASSPQDRYYTDTQYF
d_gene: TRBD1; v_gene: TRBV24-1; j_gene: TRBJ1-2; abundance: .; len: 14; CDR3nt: TGTGCCACCAGTGAAACCCGGGACAGGCGAGGCTACACCTTC; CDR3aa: CATSETRDRRGYTF
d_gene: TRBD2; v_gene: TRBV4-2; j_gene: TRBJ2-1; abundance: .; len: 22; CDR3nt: TGTGCCAGCAGCCAACACTTCGTTTTGACTAGCGGGACCCGGAGCTCCTACAATGAGCAGTTCTTC; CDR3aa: CASSQHFVLTSGTRSSYNEQFF